The 4 T cell receptor beta chains below all came from one sample that was sequenced in a study of T cells in Graves' hyperthyroidism and ophthalmopathy. Amplification targeted TCR beta CDR3 regions from RNA transcripts. The study used the HTBI primer set for a first-round RT-PCR of the TCR CDR3. TCRdb itself ran the multiplex PCR reads through MiXCR, one entry per CDR3 protein. The profile shows over 650,000 distinct CDR3 sequences, about 45% of them singletons. The specimen was peripheral blood or thyroid tissue (not recorded which). The receptors shown here come from an adult man with Graves' disease, either hyperthyroidism or ophthalmopathy (not recorded which).

The chain recombines TRBV15 with TRBJ2-7; no reliable D call. V dropped 0 bases and J dropped 7 bases, with 10 bases sitting between them. Germline CDR1 LNHNV, CDR2 YYDKDF (reference sequence). This CDR3 region has 13 residues. The CDR3 loop reads CATSRETGEEQYF. The CDR3 region has the DNA TGTGCCACCAGCAGAGAAACCGGAGAGGAGCAGTACTTC.

In this sample, this clonotype turned up a few times. The chain employs TRBV7-6 and TRBJ2-2; TRBD1 matches 7 bases. This CDR3 has 15 amino acids. Germline V gives CDR1 SGHVS, CDR2 FNYEAQ. V was pared by 4 bases and J by 7 bases, with 9 bases of the junction left unmatched. CDR3 loop: CASSSHETGVGELFF. As DNA, the CDR3 is TGTGCCAGCAGCTCACACGAAACAGGGGTCGGGGAGCTGTTTTTT.

This clonotype has at least ten counts. The genes are TRBV10-3 and TRBJ2-5; no reliable D call. The CDR3 runs to 13 residues. The germline V gene encodes CDR1 ENHRY and CDR2 SYGVKD. The ends were cut back, 3 bases at V and 3 bases at J, with 8 bases in the middle. Here the CDR3 DNA reads TGTGCCATCAGTGAAGTGCGAGAAGAGACCCAGTACTTC. Protein: CAISEVREETQYF.

V and J are TRBV11-2 and TRBJ1-5; D is possibly TRBD1 (5 bases). This CDR3 is built from 15 residues. V lost 6 bases and J 0 bases, leaving 12 bases between the germline ends. The germline CDR1 and CDR2 sequences are SGHAT and FQNNGV. The CDR3 here is CASSSGTFSNQPQHF. CDR3 bases: TGTGCCAGCAGTTCCGGGACCTTTAGCAATCAGCCCCAGCATTTT. The full variable domain, in which reference TRBV11-2 and TRBJ1-5 provide the parts outside the CDR3, is EAGVAQSPRYKIIEKRQSVAFWCNPISGHATLYWYQQILGQGPKLLIQFQNNGVVDDSQLPKDRFSAERLKGVDSTLKIQPAKLEDSAVYLCASSSGTFSNQPQHFGDGTRLSIL.